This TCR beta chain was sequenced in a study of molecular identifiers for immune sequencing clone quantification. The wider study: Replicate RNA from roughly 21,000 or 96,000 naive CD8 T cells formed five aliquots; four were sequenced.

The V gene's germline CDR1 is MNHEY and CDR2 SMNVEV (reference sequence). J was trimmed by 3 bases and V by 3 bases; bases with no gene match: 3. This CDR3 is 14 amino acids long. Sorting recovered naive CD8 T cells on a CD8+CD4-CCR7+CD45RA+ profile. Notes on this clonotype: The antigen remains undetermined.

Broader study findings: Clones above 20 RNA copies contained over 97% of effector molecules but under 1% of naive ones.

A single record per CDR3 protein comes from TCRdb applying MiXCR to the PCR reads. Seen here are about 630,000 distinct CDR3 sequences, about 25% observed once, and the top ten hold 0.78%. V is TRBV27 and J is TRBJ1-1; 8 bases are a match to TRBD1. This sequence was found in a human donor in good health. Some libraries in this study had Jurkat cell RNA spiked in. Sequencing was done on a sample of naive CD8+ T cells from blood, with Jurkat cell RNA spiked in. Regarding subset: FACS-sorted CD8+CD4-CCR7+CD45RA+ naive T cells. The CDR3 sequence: CASSFSGGYTEAFF. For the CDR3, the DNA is TGTGCCAGCAGTTTCTCAGGGGGCTACACTGAAGCTTTCTTT.